The 18 T cell receptor beta chains presented below share a single source sample, sequenced in a study of control samples from healthy donors and cancer patients. TCRdb's copy holds only in-frame clones and misses some; the assay was immunoSEQ multiplex PCR. The sample shows roughly 130,000 clones, approximately 90% of them seen only once. The specimen sequenced was blood. These TCRs come from a man aged 18 to 35 in good health.

The chain employs TRBV30 and TRBJ1-1, with unresolved D. The CDR3 has 14 amino acids. The V end was cut by 3 bases, the J end by 4 bases, with 15 bases between. Germline loops: CDR1 GTSNPN, CDR2 SVGIG (reference sequence). The CDR3 sequence: CAWSADPGSTEAFF. The CDR3 nucleotides read TGTGCCTGGAGCGCGGACCCGGGGAGCACTGAAGCTTTCTTT.

The rearrangement joins TRBV9 to TRBJ2-4; 11 bases line up with TRBD1. The length of the CDR3 is 19 residues. Germline values: CDR1 SGDLS, CDR2 YYNGEE. V gave up 2 bases and J gave up 1 base; unmatched junction bases: 11. CDR3 coding DNA: TGTGCCAGCAGCGTGGACCCGATAGGACAGGGGGCTGCCAAAAACATTCAGTACTTC. The encoded protein is CASSVDPIGQGAAKNIQYF.

This clone was detected only once. This chain links TRBV6-5 with TRBJ2-3, with 7 bases lining up with TRBD2. CDR3 size: 15 residues. V lost 7 bases and J lost 0; bases outside the gene matches: 7. Germline V gives CDR1 MNHEY, CDR2 SVGAGI. The CDR3 nucleotides read TGTGCCAGCACCCCGGGGGGAACTAGCACAGATACGCAGTATTTT. It specifies CASTPGGTSTDTQYF.

The V and J genes are TRBV7-8 and TRBJ2-2; the D is unclear. Germline CDR1 and CDR2: SGHVS and FQNEAQ. With 0 bases removed from V and 8 bases from J, the gap between germline ends came to 4 bases. This CDR3 is built from 12 residues. The CDR3 coding sequence is TGTGCCAGCAGCTTAGCGGTTGGGGAGCTGTTTTTT. Residues: CASSLAVGELFF.

The J gene is TRBJ2-7, the V gene TRBV20-1; a weak D match, TRBD1 (6 bases). Trimming took 6 bases from V and 1 from J, leaving 7 bases between them. CDR1 is DFQATT and CDR2 is SNEGSKA in the germline V gene (reference sequence). CDR3 size: 11 residues. CDR3 nucleotide sequence: TGCAGTGCGGGACAATCCTACGAGCAGTACTTC. Translated: CSAGQSYEQYF.

The chain combines TRBV19 with TRBJ1-3; a weak D match, TRBD1 (5 bases). Trimming stripped 0 bases from V and 0 bases from J, with 15 bases between. This CDR3 contains 18 residues. The germline V gene has CDR1 LNHDA and CDR2 SQIVND (reference sequence). The CDR3 loop is CASSIDRTHDFSGNTIYF. The CDR3 DNA is TGTGCCAGTAGTATAGATCGGACACACGACTTCTCTGGAAACACCATATATTTT.

The V and J genes are TRBV27 and TRBJ2-3; D may be TRBD1 or TRBD2 (7 bases each). With 6 bases removed from V and 1 base from J, the gap between germline ends came to 11 bases. This CDR3 is 14 amino acids long. Germline loops: CDR1 MNHEY, CDR2 SMNVEV (reference sequence). The CDR3, as DNA: TGTGCCAGCAGGCCAGGGGGGGGCACAGATACGCAGTATTTT. Its translation is CASRPGGGTDTQYF.

The genes are TRBV5-6 and TRBJ1-2; the D gene is possibly TRBD1 (5 bases). Trimming removed 1 base at V and 7 bases at J, with 11 bases between. Per the germline V gene, CDR1 is SGHDT and CDR2 is YYEEEE. The CDR3 covers 13 residues. CDR3 in amino acids: CASSLRGDRGYTF. CDR3 nucleotides: TGTGCCAGCAGCTTGCGAGGGGATCGTGGCTACACCTTC. Combining the CDR3 with reference TRBV5-6 and TRBJ1-2 gives the whole variable domain DAGVTQSPTHLIKTRGQQVTLRCSPKSGHDTVSWYQQALGQGPQFIFQYYEEEERQRGNFPDRFSGHQFPNYSSELNVNALLLGDSALYLCASSLRGDRGYTFGSGTRLTVV.

This chain uses TRBV5-5 with TRBJ2-5; 7 bases agree with TRBD1. The CDR3 length is 14 residues. From germline, CDR1 is SGHKS and CDR2 YYEKEE (reference sequence). V was clipped by 2 bases and J by 4 bases; unmatched bases: 5. CDR3 protein: CASSLTGERETQYF. Here the CDR3 DNA reads TGTGCCAGCAGCTTAACAGGGGAGCGAGAGACCCAGTACTTC.

V usage is TRBV30 and J usage is TRBJ2-7, with 7 bases matching TRBD2. After removal of 2 bases from V and 5 bases from J, the junction contained 6 bases not matched to a gene. The CDR3 has 13 residues. Per the germline V gene, CDR1 is GTSNPN and CDR2 is SVGIG (reference sequence). CDR3 loop: CAWSTGGMDEQYV. DNA for the CDR3: TGTGCCTGGAGTACGGGAGGAATGGACGAGCAGTACGTC.

Comment on this clone: One end of the junction does not line up with germline, which may come from a read error. The chain employs TRBV11-2 and TRBJ1-2; TRBD1 is a possible D gene (5 bases). The CDR3 loop spans 11 amino acids. The germline CDR1 and CDR2 sequences are SGHAT and FQNNGV. CDR3 in DNA: TGTGCCAGCAGCCCGGGACTTCCATTTGCCTTC. Its translation: CASSPGLPFAF.

The chain combines TRBV5-1 with TRBJ1-6; the D is unclear. Per the germline V gene, CDR1 is SGHRS and CDR2 is YFSETQ. V was pared by 0 bases and J by 8 bases, with 9 bases between. The CDR3 contains 14 residues. As DNA, the CDR3 is TGCGCCAGCAGCTTGGAGTTTCTCGATTCACCCCTCCACTTT. Residues: CASSLEFLDSPLHF. The complete variable domain, with remaining parts taken from reference TRBV5-1 and TRBJ1-6, reads KAGVTQTPRYLIKTRGQQVTLSCSPISGHRSVSWYQQTPGQGLQFLFEYFSETQRNKGNFPGRFSGRQFSNSRSEMNVSTLELGDSALYLCASSLEFLDSPLHFGNGTRLTVT.

The rearrangement uses TRBV27 and TRBJ1-6, with no clear D. The germline CDR1 and CDR2 sequences are MNHEY and SMNVEV (reference sequence). This CDR3 has 14 residues. Trimming left V 4 bases short and J 14 bases short, with 18 bases between. CDR3 bases: TGTGCCAGCAGTTCGTTCGATACCCTAAAAGCCCTCCACTTT. Translated, it gives CASSSFDTLKALHF.

The chain is built from TRBV29-1 and TRBJ1-2, with a tentative D call TRBD1 (5 bases). CDR1 and CDR2 (germline): SQVTM, ANQGSEA. The V and J ends lost 3 bases and 5 bases respectively, with 13 bases between them. The CDR3 loop spans 13 amino acids. The DNA of the CDR3 is TGCAGCGTTGACCCCGGGACGGAATATGGCTACACCTTC. Translating gives CSVDPGTEYGYTF.

This sequence joins TRBV25-1 and TRBJ2-7, with TRBD1 matching over 11 bases. The CDR3 sequence is 16 residues long. Per the germline V gene, CDR1 is MGHDK and CDR2 is SYGVNS. After removal of 3 bases from V and 6 bases from J, the junction contained 10 bases not matched to a gene. CDR3 region: CASSEAPGQGVSEQYF. As DNA, the CDR3 is TGTGCCAGCAGTGAGGCGCCGGGACAGGGGGTTTCCGAGCAGTACTTC.

The chain joins TRBV7-8 to TRBJ1-4; a weak D match, TRBD1 (6 bases). Per germline, CDR1 SGHVS and CDR2 FQNEAQ. This CDR3 region has 14 residues. The V gene lost 3 bases and the J gene lost 5 bases, with 10 bases spanning the gap. The CDR3 loop is CASSLDSVNEKLFF. DNA of the CDR3: TGTGCCAGCAGCTTGGACAGCGTAAATGAAAAACTGTTTTTT.

V is TRBV7-8 and J is TRBJ2-3, with 7 bases fitting TRBD1. Germline V gene sequence: CDR1 SGHVS, CDR2 FQNEAQ. Losses at the gene ends were 4 bases for V and 5 bases for J; bases not matched to a gene: 3. The CDR3 runs 13 residues. CDR3 region: CASSSRTGDTQYF. The CDR3 DNA sequence: TGTGCCAGCAGCTCCAGGACAGGAGATACGCAGTATTTT.

The rearrangement links TRBV5-1 to TRBJ2-3; D gene unclear. Trimming removed 0 bases from V and 0 bases from J, with 8 bases in between. The CDR3 runs 15 residues. Germline V gene sequence: CDR1 SGHRS, CDR2 YFSETQ. CDR3 protein: CASSLDTTSTDTQYF. As DNA, the CDR3 is TGCGCCAGCAGCTTGGATACTACGAGCACAGATACGCAGTATTTT.